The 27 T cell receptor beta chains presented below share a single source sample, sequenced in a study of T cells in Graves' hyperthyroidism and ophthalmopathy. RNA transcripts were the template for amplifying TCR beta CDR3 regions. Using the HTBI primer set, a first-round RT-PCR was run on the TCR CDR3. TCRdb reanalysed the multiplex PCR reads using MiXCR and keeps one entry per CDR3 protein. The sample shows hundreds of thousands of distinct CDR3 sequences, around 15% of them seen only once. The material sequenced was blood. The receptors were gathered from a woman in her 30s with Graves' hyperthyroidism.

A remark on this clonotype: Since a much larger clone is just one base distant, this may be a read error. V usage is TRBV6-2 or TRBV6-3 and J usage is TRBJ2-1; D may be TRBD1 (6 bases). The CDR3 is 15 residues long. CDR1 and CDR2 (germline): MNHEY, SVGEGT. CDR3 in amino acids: CASSYARGSYNERFF. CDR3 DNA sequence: TGTGCCAGCAGTTACGCCAGGGGCTCCTACAATGAGCGGTTCTTC.

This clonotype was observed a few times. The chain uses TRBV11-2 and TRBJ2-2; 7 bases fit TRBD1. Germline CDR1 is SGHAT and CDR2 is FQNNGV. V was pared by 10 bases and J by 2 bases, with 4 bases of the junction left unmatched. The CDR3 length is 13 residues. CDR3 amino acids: CATGQENTGELFF. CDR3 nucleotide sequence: TGTGCCACCGGACAGGAAAACACCGGGGAGCTGTTTTTT.

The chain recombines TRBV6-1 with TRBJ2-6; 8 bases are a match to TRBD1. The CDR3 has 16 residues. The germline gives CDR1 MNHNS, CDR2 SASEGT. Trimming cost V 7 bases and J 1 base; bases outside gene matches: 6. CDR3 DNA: TGTGCCAGCACCCTTGGACAGGGTTCTGGGGCCAACGTCCTGACTTTC. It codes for CASTLGQGSGANVLTF.

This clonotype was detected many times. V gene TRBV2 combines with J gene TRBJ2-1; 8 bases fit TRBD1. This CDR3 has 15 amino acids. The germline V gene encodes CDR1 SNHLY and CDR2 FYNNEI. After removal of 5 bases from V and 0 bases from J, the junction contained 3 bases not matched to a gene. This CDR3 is CASSTGTGSYNEQFF. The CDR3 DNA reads TGTGCCAGCAGTACAGGGACAGGCTCCTACAATGAGCAGTTCTTC.

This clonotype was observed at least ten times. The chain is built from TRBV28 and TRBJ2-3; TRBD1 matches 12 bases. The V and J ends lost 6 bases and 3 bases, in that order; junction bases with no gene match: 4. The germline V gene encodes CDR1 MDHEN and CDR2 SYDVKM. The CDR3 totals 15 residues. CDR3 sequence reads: CASRGQGAWTDTQYF. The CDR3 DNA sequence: TGTGCCAGCAGGGGACAGGGGGCTTGGACAGATACGCAGTATTTT.

This chain's CDR3 is CAWTRQASGANVLTF. DNA for the CDR3: TGTGCCTGGACCCGACAGGCCTCTGGGGCCAACGTCCTGACTTTC. The V gene is TRBV30, the J gene TRBJ2-6, with D tentatively TRBD1 (6 bases). The germline V gene encodes CDR1 GTSNPN and CDR2 SVGIG (reference sequence). The CDR3 consists of 15 residues. With 4 bases removed from V and 0 bases from J, the gap between germline ends came to 10 bases.

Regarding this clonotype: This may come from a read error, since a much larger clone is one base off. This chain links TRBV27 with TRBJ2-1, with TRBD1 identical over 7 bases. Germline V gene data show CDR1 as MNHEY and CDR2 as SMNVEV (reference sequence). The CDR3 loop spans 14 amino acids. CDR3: CASRTGGIYNEPFF. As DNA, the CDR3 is TGTGCCAGCCGGACAGGTGGAATTTACAATGAGCCGTTCTTC.

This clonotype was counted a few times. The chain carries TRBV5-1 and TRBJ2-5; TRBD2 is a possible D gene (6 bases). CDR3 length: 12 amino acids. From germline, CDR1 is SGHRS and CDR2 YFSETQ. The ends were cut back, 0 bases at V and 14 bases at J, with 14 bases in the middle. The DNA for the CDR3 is TGCGCCAGCAGCTTGGCCGGGACTCCCCCTTACTTC. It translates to CASSLAGTPPYF.

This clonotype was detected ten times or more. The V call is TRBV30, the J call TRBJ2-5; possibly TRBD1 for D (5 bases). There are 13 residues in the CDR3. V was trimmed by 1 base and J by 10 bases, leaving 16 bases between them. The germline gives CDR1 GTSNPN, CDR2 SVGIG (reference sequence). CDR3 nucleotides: TGTGCCTGGAGTGGGGGCCCCCCTAGGGACCAGTACTTC. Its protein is CAWSGGPPRDQYF.

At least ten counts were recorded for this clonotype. This CDR3 reads CASSLSAMGATDTQYF. The CDR3, as DNA: TGTGCCAGCAGCTTATCGGCTATGGGGGCGACAGATACGCAGTATTTT. The chain employs TRBV7-6 and TRBJ2-3, with D perhaps matching TRBD1 (6 bases). Germline lookup yields CDR1 SGHVS and CDR2 FNYEAQ. CDR3 length: 16 amino acids. Trimming took off 2 bases at V and 3 bases at J, with 15 bases between the two ends.

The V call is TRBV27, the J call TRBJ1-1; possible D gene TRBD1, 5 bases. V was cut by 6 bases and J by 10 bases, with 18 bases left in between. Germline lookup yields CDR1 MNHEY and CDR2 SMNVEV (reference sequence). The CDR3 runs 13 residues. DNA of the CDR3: TGTGCCAGCAGAGTCTACGGGGGTTTAGGAGCTTTCTTT. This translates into CASRVYGGLGAFF.

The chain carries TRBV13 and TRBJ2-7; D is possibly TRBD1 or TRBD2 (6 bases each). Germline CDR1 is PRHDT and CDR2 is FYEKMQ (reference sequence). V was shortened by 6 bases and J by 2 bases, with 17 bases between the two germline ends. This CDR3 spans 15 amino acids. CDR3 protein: CASRLATGTPYEQYF. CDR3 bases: TGTGCCAGCAGACTAGCTACCGGGACACCCTACGAGCAGTACTTC.

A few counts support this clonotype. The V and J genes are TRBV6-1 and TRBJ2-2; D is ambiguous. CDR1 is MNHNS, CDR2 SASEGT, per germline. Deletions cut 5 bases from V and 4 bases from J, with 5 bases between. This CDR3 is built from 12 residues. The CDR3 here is CASSPITGELFF. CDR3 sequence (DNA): TGTGCCAGCAGTCCTATCACCGGGGAGCTGTTTTTT.

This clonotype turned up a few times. The DNA for the CDR3 is TGCGCCAGCAGCCCCTTTAGGAGCTCCTACGAGCAGTACTTC. It is translated as CASSPFRSSYEQYF. The chain employs TRBV5-1 and TRBJ2-7; D unclear. Germline values: CDR1 SGHRS, CDR2 YFSETQ. V was shortened by 4 bases and J by 0 bases, with 11 bases between the two germline ends. This CDR3 is built from 14 residues.

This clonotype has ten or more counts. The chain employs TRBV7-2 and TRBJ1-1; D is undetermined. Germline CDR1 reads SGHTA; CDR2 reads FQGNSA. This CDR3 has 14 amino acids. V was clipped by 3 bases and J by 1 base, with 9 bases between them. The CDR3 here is CASSFLEGNTEAFF. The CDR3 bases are TGTGCCAGCAGCTTTCTGGAAGGGAACACTGAAGCTTTCTTT. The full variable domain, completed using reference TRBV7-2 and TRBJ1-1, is GAGVSQSPSNKVTEKGKDVELRCDPISGHTALYWYRQSLGQGLEFLIYFQGNSAPDKSGLPSDRFSAERTGGSVSTLTIQRTQQEDSAVYLCASSFLEGNTEAFFGQGTRLTVV.

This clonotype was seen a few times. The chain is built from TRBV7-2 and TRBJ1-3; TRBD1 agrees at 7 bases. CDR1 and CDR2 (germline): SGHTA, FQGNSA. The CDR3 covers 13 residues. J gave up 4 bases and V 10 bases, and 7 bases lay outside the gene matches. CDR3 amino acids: CATKTGTGNTIYF. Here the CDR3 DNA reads TGTGCCACTAAGACAGGGACAGGAAACACCATATATTTT.

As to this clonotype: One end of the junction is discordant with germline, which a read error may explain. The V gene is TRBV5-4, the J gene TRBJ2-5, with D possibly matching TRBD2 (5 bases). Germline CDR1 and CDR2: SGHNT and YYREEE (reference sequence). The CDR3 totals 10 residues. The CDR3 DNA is TGTGCCAGCAGCGGGGAGATCCAGTACTTC. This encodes CASSGEIQYF.

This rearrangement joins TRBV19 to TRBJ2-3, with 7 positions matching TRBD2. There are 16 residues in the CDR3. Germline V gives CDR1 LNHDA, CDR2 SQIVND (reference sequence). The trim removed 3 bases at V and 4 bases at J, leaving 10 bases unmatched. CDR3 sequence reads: CASSIASGTIADTQYF. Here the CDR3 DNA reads TGTGCCAGTAGTATTGCCAGCGGGACTATCGCAGATACGCAGTATTTT.

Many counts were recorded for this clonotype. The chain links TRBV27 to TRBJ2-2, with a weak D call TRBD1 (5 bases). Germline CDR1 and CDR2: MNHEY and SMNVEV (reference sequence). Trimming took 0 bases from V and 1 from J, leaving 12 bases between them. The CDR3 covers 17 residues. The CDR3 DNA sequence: TGTGCCAGCAGTTTATCCCCAGGGTTCGAGAACACCGGGGAGCTGTTTTTT. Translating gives CASSLSPGFENTGELFF.

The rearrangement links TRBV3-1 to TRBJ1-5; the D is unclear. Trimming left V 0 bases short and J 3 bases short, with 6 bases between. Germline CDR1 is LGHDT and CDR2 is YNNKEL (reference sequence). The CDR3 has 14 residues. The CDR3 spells CASSQEFSNQPQHF. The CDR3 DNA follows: TGTGCCAGCAGCCAAGAGTTTTCCAATCAGCCCCAGCATTTT. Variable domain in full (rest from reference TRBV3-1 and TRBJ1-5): DTAVSQTPKYLVTQMGNDKSIKCEQNLGHDTMYWYKQDSKKFLKIMFSYNNKELIINETVPNRFSPKSPDKAHLNLHINSLELGDSAVYFCASSQEFSNQPQHFGDGTRLSIL.

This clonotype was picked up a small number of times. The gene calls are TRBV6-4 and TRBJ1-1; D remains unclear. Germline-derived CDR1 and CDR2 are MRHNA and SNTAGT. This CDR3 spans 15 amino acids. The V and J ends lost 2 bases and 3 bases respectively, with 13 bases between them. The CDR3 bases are TGTGCCAGCAGTGACACCCCTGGACCTTACACTGAAGCTTTCTTT. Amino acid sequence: CASSDTPGPYTEAFF.

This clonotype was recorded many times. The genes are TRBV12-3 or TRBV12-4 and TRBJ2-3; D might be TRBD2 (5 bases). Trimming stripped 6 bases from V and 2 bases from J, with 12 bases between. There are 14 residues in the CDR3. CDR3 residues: CASSGEKDTDTQYF. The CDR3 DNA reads TGTGCCAGCAGCGGGGAAAAGGACACAGATACGCAGTATTTT.

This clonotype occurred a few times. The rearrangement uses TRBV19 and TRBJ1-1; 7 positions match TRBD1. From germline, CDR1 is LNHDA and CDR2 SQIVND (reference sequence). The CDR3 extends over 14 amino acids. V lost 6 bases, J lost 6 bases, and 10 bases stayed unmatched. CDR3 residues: CASRTQGKAPEAFF. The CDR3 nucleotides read TGTGCCAGTAGGACACAGGGGAAGGCACCTGAAGCTTTCTTT.

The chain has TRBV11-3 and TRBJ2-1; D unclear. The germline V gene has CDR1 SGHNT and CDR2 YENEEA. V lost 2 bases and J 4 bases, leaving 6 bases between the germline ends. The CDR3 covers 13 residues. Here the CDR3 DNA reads TGTGCCAGCAGCTTATTACGGTACAATGAGCAGTTCTTC. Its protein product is CASSLLRYNEQFF.

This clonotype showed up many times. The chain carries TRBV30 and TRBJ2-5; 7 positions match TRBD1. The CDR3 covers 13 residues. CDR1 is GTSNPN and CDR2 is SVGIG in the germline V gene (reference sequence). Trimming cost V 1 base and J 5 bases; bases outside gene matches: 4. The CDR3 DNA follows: TGTGCCTGGAGTGAAGGGGGCGGTGAGACCCAGTACTTC. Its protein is CAWSEGGGETQYF. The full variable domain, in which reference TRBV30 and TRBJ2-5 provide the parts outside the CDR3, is SQTIHQWPATLVQPVGSPLSLECTVEGTSNPNLYWYRQAAGRGLQLLFYSVGIGQISSEVPQNLSASRPQDRQFILSSKKLLLSDSGFYLCAWSEGGGETQYFGPGTRLLVL.

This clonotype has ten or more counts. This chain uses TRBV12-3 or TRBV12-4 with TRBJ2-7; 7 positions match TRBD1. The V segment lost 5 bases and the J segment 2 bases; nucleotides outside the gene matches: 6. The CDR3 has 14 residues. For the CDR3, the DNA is TGTGCCAGCAGTAAACAGGGGCGAACCTACGAGCAGTACTTC. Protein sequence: CASSKQGRTYEQYF.

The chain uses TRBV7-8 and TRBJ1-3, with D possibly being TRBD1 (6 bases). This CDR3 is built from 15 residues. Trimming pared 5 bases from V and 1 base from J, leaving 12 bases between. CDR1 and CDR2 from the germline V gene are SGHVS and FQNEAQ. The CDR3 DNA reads TGTGCCAGCAGCATACAGACAGGATCTGGAAACACCATATATTTT. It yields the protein CASSIQTGSGNTIYF.